This T cell receptor beta chain was documented in a study of blood T cell repertoires in COVID-19. For the study at large: The cDNA or gDNA used as material had been derived from T cells, B-cell-depleted T cells, or PBMCs.

The assay was immunoSEQ multiplex PCR, and TCRdb's table has in-frame clones only and misses some. In the table there are roughly 330,000 clones, approximately 84% of which are singletons. The CDR3 is 13 residues long. V shed 7 bases and J 5 bases; nucleotides not matched to a gene: 1. The germline V gene encodes CDR1 KGHDR and CDR2 SFDVKD. The chain links TRBV24-1 to TRBJ2-3, with 11 bases aligning to TRBD1. The sequenced sample consisted of PBMCs or T cells enriched from blood (not recorded which). This clonotype was obtained from a woman aged 18-29 years who had recovered from COVID-19. CDR3 sequence (DNA): TGTGCCACCAGCGGGACAGGGGGAGATACGCAGTATTTT. Its translation: CATSGTGGDTQYF.